The present TCR beta chain was sequenced within a study of T cell clonotyping in hematopoietic cell transplantation. General study points: Broader posttransplant TCR repertoire diversity was predicted by graft donor and pretransplant recipient Inverse Simpson Index values.

V shed 4 bases and J shed 0 bases, with 16 bases lying between them. CDR1 is GTSNPN and CDR2 is SVGIG in the germline V gene (reference sequence). This CDR3 is 16 amino acids long. A word on this clone: What it recognizes is unknown.

Some clones are missing from TCRdb's copy, which holds only in-frame ones; the method was immunoSEQ multiplex PCR. Of roughly 42,000 clones in the sample, around 95% were seen once. This sequence was found in a woman between 45 and 60 years old in good health. Some clones in this sample may be carry-over from other donors' samples. This chain uses TRBV30 with TRBJ1-3; D gene unclear. The specimen was peripheral blood mononuclear cells. This CDR3 is CAWIPLYSISGNTIYF. CDR3 nucleotide sequence: TGTGCCTGGATCCCCCTATACAGCATCTCTGGAAACACCATATATTTT. Full variable domain (outside the CDR3, taken from reference TRBV30 and TRBJ1-3): SQTIHQWPATLVQPVGSPLSLECTVEGTSNPNLYWYRQAAGRGLQLLFYSVGIGQISSEVPQNLSASRPQDRQFILSSKKLLLSDSGFYLCAWIPLYSISGNTIYFGEGSWLTVV.